These 4 T cell receptor beta chains share one sample of origin, sequenced in a study of T cells in Graves' hyperthyroidism and ophthalmopathy. Amplification yielded TCR beta CDR3 regions, with RNA transcripts as the source. Carried out on the TCR CDR3, a first-round RT-PCR used the HTBI primer set. TCRdb independently ran MiXCR on the multiplex PCR reads; one entry per CDR3 protein. The table lists hundreds of thousands of distinct CDR3 sequences, 35% to 55% of them singletons. Sequenced input: peripheral blood or thyroid tissue (not recorded which). The receptor source for this set is a woman in her late teens or twenties with Graves' hyperthyroidism.

This clonotype was detected only a few times. V and J are TRBV7-9 and TRBJ1-1; a possible D gene is TRBD1 (5 bases). The CDR3 extends over 13 amino acids. The germline gives CDR1 SEHNR, CDR2 FQNEAQ (reference sequence). Trimming took 3 bases from V and 8 from J, leaving 13 bases between them. Here the CDR3 reads CASSFGMGEEAFF. CDR3 DNA sequence: TGTGCCAGCAGCTTCGGGATGGGGGAGGAAGCTTTCTTT.

This clonotype was observed a few times. This chain joins TRBV10-3 and TRBJ1-4; weak D call: TRBD1 (6 bases). The V end lost 10 bases, the J end lost 2 bases, and 11 bases lay between the germline ends. CDR1 is ENHRY, CDR2 SYGVKD, per germline. The CDR3 loop spans 13 amino acids. The CDR3 coding sequence is TGTGCCAGCAGGACAGCTACTAATGAAAAACTGTTTTTT. It yields the protein CASRTATNEKLFF.

Notes on this clonotype: A much larger clone lies a single base off, so this may be a read error. The rearrangement links TRBV29-1 to TRBJ2-7, with 7 bases that match TRBD2. V was pared by 3 bases and J by 7 bases, with 3 bases of the junction left unmatched. CDR1 and CDR2 (germline): SQVTM, ANQGSEA. The CDR3 is 11 amino acids. The CDR3 region is CSVEREREQYF. Written as DNA, the CDR3 is TGCAGCGTTGAGCGGGAGAGGGAGCAGTACTTC.

This clonotype has a count of ten or more. V and J are TRBV2 and TRBJ1-5; D unresolved. Germline V lookup: CDR1 SNHLY, CDR2 FYNNEI. V dropped 0 bases and J dropped 6 bases, with 12 bases sitting between them. CDR3 size: 15 residues. In nucleotides, the CDR3 is TGTGCCAGCAGTGAAGCGGATTCGGGGAGTCAGCCCCAGCATTTT. Its protein product is CASSEADSGSQPQHF.